This TCR beta chain is from a study of blood T cell repertoires in COVID-19. Overall study: Sources were T cells, B-cell-depleted T cells, or PBMCs; the material itself was cDNA or gDNA.

Ages ranged from about 18 to 89 years, with residence in 20 to 30 US areas. Clinical histories supplied by participants themselves formed the basis of cohort assignment. Symptom resolution, clearance, or two negative PCRs marked donors in Cohort 3 as recovered. V shed 4 bases and J 5 bases; nucleotides not matched to a gene: 6. The CDR3 is 16 residues long. Per the germline V gene, CDR1 is LGHDT and CDR2 is YNNKEL (reference sequence). The data were produced by immunoSEQ multiplex PCR, yet TCRdb's version contains in-frame clones alone and is incomplete. The table lists approximately 360,000 clones, around four fifths of them singletons.

The receptor comes from a woman between 45 and 60 years old who had recovered from COVID-19. Sequencing input: PBMCs or T cells enriched from blood (not recorded which). This chain connects TRBV3-1 (or the pseudogene TRBV3-2) to TRBJ2-1, with TRBD2 matching 12 bases. In DNA, the CDR3 is TGTGCCAGCAGCCGCAGACTAGCGGGAGTGAACAATGAGCAGTTCTTC. Amino acid sequence: CASSRRLAGVNNEQFF.